The rows below give T cell receptor beta chains drawn from one sample of a study of T cell responses to AZD1222 COVID-19 vaccine. Using immunoSEQ multiplex PCR, the repertoire was profiled, and TCRdb retains in-frame clones only, with some absent. The sample shows over 100,000 clones, around nine tenths of them seen only once. This specimen was peripheral blood, taken on day 0 of AZD1222 vaccination. The receptors stem from an adult in good health. Both conserved end residues are part of each CDR3. A D gene is named only where the DNA matches it firmly. Expanded clones are given a class, and other clones once, few, many or no size at all.

.	TRBJ2-3	TRBD1	TRBV18	CASSQQGPPSTDTQYF	TGTGCCAGCTCACAACAGGGGCCCCCCAGCACAGATACGCAGTATTTT
.	TRBJ1-4	.	TRBV3-1/TRBV3-2	CASSQDWGATREKLFF	TGTGCCAGCAGCCAAGATTGGGGGGCCACTCGGGAAAAACTGTTTTTT
.	TRBJ1-5	.	TRBV10-2	CASSEAQVGQPQHF	TGCGCCAGCAGTGAGGCACAGGTAGGGCAGCCCCAGCATTTT
.	TRBJ2-1	.	TRBV5-6	CASSSGGGQFF	TGTGCCAGCAGCTCTGGAGGGGGGCAGTTCTTC
.	TRBJ1-5	.	TRBV5-1	CASSLAGSKPQHF	TGCGCCAGCAGCTTGGCGGGAAGTAAGCCCCAGCATTTT
.	TRBJ2-7	.	TRBV29-1	CSAGGDYEQYF	TGCAGCGCCGGGGGAGACTACGAGCAGTACTTC
.	TRBJ2-2	TRBD1	TRBV11-2	CASSPRQGGAGELFF	TGTGCCAGCAGCCCCCGACAGGGTGGCGCCGGGGAGCTGTTTTTT
.	TRBJ2-3	.	TRBV7-6	CASSLAPGPTDTQYF	TGTGCCAGCAGCTTAGCCCCGGGCCCCACAGATACGCAGTATTTT
.	TRBJ1-6	.	TRBV7-2	CASSLFPGPQSPLHF	TGTGCCAGCAGCTTATTTCCGGGACCGCAATCACCCCTCCACTTT
.	TRBJ1-1	.	TRBV30	CAWGRQRYTEAFF	TGTGCCTGGGGACGCCAACGATACACTGAAGCTTTCTTT
.	TRBJ2-5	.	TRBV5-1	CASKGTLGQETQYF	TGCGCCAGCAAAGGGACACTAGGACAAGAGACCCAGTACTTC
.	TRBJ1-2	TRBD1	TRBV7-2	CASSLTPGGVANYGYTF	TGTGCCAGCAGCTTAACTCCAGGGGGTGTTGCTAACTATGGCTACACCTTC
.	TRBJ1-4	TRBD1	TRBV18	CASSPDRSNEKLFF	TGTGCCAGCTCACCGGACAGGAGTAATGAAAAACTGTTTTTT
.	TRBJ2-2	TRBD1	TRBV27	CASTIGTGIAGELFF	TGTGCCAGCACCATTGGGACAGGGATCGCCGGGGAGCTGTTTTTT
.	TRBJ1-2	.	TRBV2	CASRIDSYGYTF	TGTGCCAGCAGGATCGACAGCTATGGCTACACCTTC
.	TRBJ1-3	.	TRBV2	CATQRESRGNTIYF	TGTGCCACACAAAGGGAGAGCCGTGGAAACACCATATATTTT
.	TRBJ1-6	TRBD1	TRBV7-2	CASSPWDSPSSYNSPLHF	TGTGCCAGCAGCCCGTGGGACAGTCCGAGCTCCTATAATTCACCCCTCCACTTT
.	TRBJ2-6	.	TRBV6-5	CASSYRPFSGANVLTF	TGTGCCAGCAGTTATCGGCCCTTCTCTGGGGCCAACGTCCTGACTTTC
once	TRBJ2-1	TRBD2	TRBV7-9	CASRAGTSGTYDYNEQFF	TGTGCCAGCAGGGCCGGGACTAGCGGGACCTACGATTACAATGAGCAGTTCTTC
.	TRBJ2-1	.	TRBV19	CASRHTGEVREQFF	TGTGCCAGTAGACATACGGGAGAGGTGCGGGAGCAGTTCTTC
.	TRBJ1-1	.	TRBV6-2/TRBV6-3	CASSYRANTEAFF	TGTGCCAGCAGTTACAGAGCGAACACTGAAGCTTTCTTT
.	TRBJ2-1	.	TRBV6-5	CASVRTVSSYNEQFF	TGTGCCAGCGTACGGACGGTGAGCTCCTACAATGAGCAGTTCTTC
.	TRBJ2-5	.	TRBV9	CASSATGMETQYF	TGTGCCAGCAGCGCTACAGGAATGGAGACCCAGTACTTC
.	TRBJ2-3	TRBD1	TRBV4-2	CASSSQGALDTQYF	TGTGCCAGCAGCTCCCAGGGGGCTCTAGATACGCAGTATTTT
.	TRBJ2-3	TRBD1	TRBV28	CASSPTGADTQYF	TGTGCCAGCAGTCCAACAGGGGCAGATACGCAGTATTTT
.	TRBJ1-6	TRBD1	TRBV6-6	CASTIGGTGSSPLHF	TGTGCCAGCACTATTGGGGGGACAGGGAGTTCACCCCTCCACTTT
.	TRBJ1-6	.	TRBV6-6	CASSTQGYSPLHF	TGTGCCAGCAGTACCCAGGGGTATTCACCCCTCCACTTT
.	TRBJ1-4	.	TRBV5-5	CASSLVWHPTNAATNEKLFF	TGTGCCAGCAGCTTGGTATGGCATCCCACCAACGCGGCAACTAATGAAAAACTGTTTTTT
.	TRBJ1-2	.	TRBV5-1	CASSLGQGRYGYTF	TGCGCCAGCAGCTTGGGGCAGGGACGTTATGGCTACACCTTC
.	TRBJ2-2	.	TRBV6-1	CASSDSLRTGELFF	TGTGCCAGCAGTGATTCGTTGCGCACCGGGGAGCTGTTTTTT
.	TRBJ2-5	.	TRBV2	CASRVSGVETQYF	TGTGCCAGCAGGGTTTCGGGGGTGGAGACCCAGTACTTC
.	TRBJ2-5	.	TRBV30	CAWSVGVQETQYF	TGTGCCTGGAGTGTAGGGGTACAAGAGACCCAGTACTTC
.	TRBJ1-2	.	TRBV27	CASRGGQGYNYGYTF	TGTGCCAGCAGAGGAGGCCAGGGATATAACTATGGCTACACCTTC
.	TRBJ1-2	.	TRBV5-6	CASSLRPSNYGYTF	TGTGCCAGCAGCTTAAGGCCTTCTAACTATGGCTACACCTTC
.	TRBJ2-1	TRBD1	TRBV14	CASSTTYRGGPHNEQFF	TGTGCCAGCAGCACAACCTACAGGGGCGGGCCCCACAATGAGCAGTTCTTC
.	TRBJ1-1	TRBD1	TRBV18	CASSPPEKGAPNTEAFF	TGTGCCAGCTCACCACCGGAAAAGGGGGCCCCGAACACTGAAGCTTTCTTT
.	TRBJ2-3	.	TRBV6-4	CASSDSVDPTDTQYF	TGTGCCAGCAGTGACTCTGTAGACCCCACAGATACGCAGTATTTT
.	TRBJ1-2	.	TRBV7-8	CASSLGLAGSYGYTF	TGTGCCAGCAGCTTAGGGCTTGCGGGAAGCTATGGCTACACCTTC
few	TRBJ1-1	.	TRBV6-1	CASSEVWGLNEAFF	TGTGCCAGCAGTGAAGTTTGGGGATTGAATGAAGCTTTCTTT
.	TRBJ1-5	.	TRBV27	CASSGAYNQPQHF	TGTGCCAGCAGTGGCGCTTACAATCAGCCCCAGCATTTT
.	TRBJ1-1	.	TRBV4-2	CASSQGHAGGPFF	TGTGCCAGCAGCCAGGGGCACGCTGGGGGGCCTTTCTTT
.	TRBJ1-5	.	TRBV12-5	CASGLVRGLGVNQPQHF	TGTGCTAGTGGTTTGGTACGAGGTCTTGGGGTCAATCAGCCCCAGCATTTT
.	TRBJ1-1	.	TRBV9	CASSVDRRSEAFF	TGTGCCAGCAGCGTAGATCGGCGTTCTGAAGCTTTCTTT
.	TRBJ2-5	TRBD2	TRBV6-2/TRBV6-3	CASSYGQGGRAQETQYF	TGTGCCAGCAGTTACGGTCAGGGCGGGAGGGCCCAAGAGACCCAGTACTTC
once	TRBJ1-3	.	TRBV6-5	CASSYDGGAGNTIYF	TGTGCCAGCAGTTACGACGGGGGGGCTGGAAACACCATATATTTT
.	TRBJ1-3	.	TRBV7-6	CASSPQSQTQRNTIYF	TGTGCCAGCAGCCCCCAGAGCCAAACCCAGAGAAACACCATATATTTT
.	TRBJ2-2	.	TRBV5-1	CASSTGQSTGELFF	TGCGCCAGCAGCACGGGACAATCCACCGGGGAGCTGTTTTTT
.	TRBJ1-5	.	TRBV3-1/TRBV3-2	CASSQGSNQPQHF	TGTGCCAGCAGCCAAGGGAGCAATCAGCCCCAGCATTTT
.	TRBJ2-3	.	TRBV2	CASSELAGGGDTQYF	TGTGCCAGCAGTGAACTGGCAGGGGGAGGAGATACGCAGTATTTT
.	TRBJ1-4	.	TRBV18	CASSPPGEEGEKLFF	TGTGCCAGCTCACCACCGGGAGAGGAGGGGGAAAAACTGTTTTTT
.	TRBJ2-7	TRBD1	TRBV19	CASSIGTGRWEQYF	TGTGCCAGTAGTATAGGGACAGGTCGATGGGAGCAGTACTTC